Listed below are T cell receptor beta chains from one sample, sequenced in a study of T cells in Graves' hyperthyroidism and ophthalmopathy. TCRdb analysed the multiplex PCR reads with MiXCR anew, one entry per CDR3 protein. This table holds approximately 360,000 distinct CDR3 sequences, around a quarter found once. Input material: blood. The receptors were sampled from a middle-aged man with Graves' hyperthyroidism. Each CDR3 is given with its conserved first and last residue.

v_call cdr3_aa
TRBV28 CASSFGILAEAFF
TRBV2 CASSFEGLAGQPQHF
TRBV29-1 CSVEFGSAGYTF
TRBV12-3/TRBV12-4 CASSSLGRELFF
TRBV7-8 CASRMRAGGYEQYF
TRBV6-1 CASTEGLNTEAFF
TRBV20-1 CSALVGTDTQYF
TRBV18 CASSPDRVYGYTF
TRBV7-8 CASSRGVADSYEQYF
TRBV5-1 CASSLDPREAFF
TRBV12-3/TRBV12-4 CASNPRGLSTDTQYF
TRBV6-1 CASSEAGTREYEQYF
TRBV18 CASSPQAGGLNTEAFF
TRBV10-2 CASSTNYRAGWGNEQFF
TRBV18 CASSPGLATYNEQFF
TRBV27 CASKQGAWDEQFF
TRBV7-3 CASSLRGLAGVPQETQYF
TRBV5-1 CASSFQTSGRAGSYNEQFF